The next 14 T cell receptor beta chains were all read from a single sample in a study of CD8+CD57+ T cells in acquired aplastic anemia. Both TCR beta VDJ combination and CDR3 sequence profiling were carried out. Genomic DNA was the template for this profiling. TCRdb used MiXCR to reprocess the reads, holding one entry per CDR3 protein. The sample contains about 220,000 distinct CDR3 sequences, 34% of which appear only once. The material sequenced was sorted CD4+, CD8+, or CD8+CD57+ T cells (not recorded which) from PBMCs. The receptors here all came from a human donor in good health, serving as a control.

This clonotype has at least ten counts. The chain joins TRBV12-3 or TRBV12-4 to TRBJ1-6; no firm D call. This CDR3 is built from 12 residues. V was cut by 4 bases and J by 13 bases, with 11 bases left in between. The CDR3 is CASSSVSRPLHF. In DNA form, the CDR3 reads TGTGCCAGCAGTTCCGTTAGTAGGCCCCTCCACTTT.

This clonotype appeared a few times. The V gene is TRBV11-1, the J gene TRBJ2-1; D possibly matches TRBD1 or TRBD2 (6 bases each). This CDR3 region has 14 residues. Germline assignment: CDR1 SGHAT and CDR2 FQDESV (reference sequence). V was pared by 7 bases and J by 7 bases, with 17 bases between. The CDR3 spells CASTGGRAGNEQFF. The CDR3 DNA follows: TGTGCCAGCACCGGGGGCAGGGCTGGGAATGAGCAGTTCTTC.

This clonotype has a handful of counts. One base away lies a much larger clone, so this may be a sequencing read error. The chain uses TRBV12-3 or TRBV12-4 and TRBJ2-7; unclear D gene. The CDR3 covers 13 residues. V shed 6 bases and J shed 1 base, with 10 bases lying between them. CDR3 sequence: CASRRLGSYEQYF. DNA of the CDR3: TGTGCCAGCAGGAGGTTGGGTTCCTACGAGCAGTACTTC.

This clonotype was counted many times. The V call is TRBV20-1, the J call TRBJ1-5; 8 nucleotides align to TRBD1. The CDR3 runs to 16 residues. V was clipped by 0 bases and J by 1 base; unmatched bases: 5. Looked up from germline, CDR1 is DFQATT and CDR2 is SNEGSKA (reference sequence). The CDR3 DNA reads as TGCAGTGCTAGAGATCAAGGGACAGGAAGCAATCAGCCCCAGCATTTT. This sequence encodes CSARDQGTGSNQPQHF.

The gene calls are TRBV7-9 and TRBJ1-1; TRBD1 matches 7 bases. Germline CDR1 and CDR2: SEHNR and FQNEAQ (reference sequence). This CDR3 is 15 amino acids long. After removal of 5 bases from V and 4 bases from J, the junction contained 10 bases not matched to a gene. In DNA form, the CDR3 reads TGTGCCAGCAGCGTTGATTGGCAGGGGGGCACTGAAGCTTTCTTT. This codes for CASSVDWQGGTEAFF.

The chain recombines TRBV5-1 with TRBJ2-3, with 11 nucleotides matching TRBD2. V was pared by 7 bases and J by 5 bases, with 6 bases of the junction left unmatched. This CDR3 is 14 amino acids long. The germline V gene has CDR1 SGHRS and CDR2 YFSETQ. CDR3 DNA: TGCGCCAGCCGATTAGCGGGGGGGCTAGATACGCAGTATTTT. Translated: CASRLAGGLDTQYF.

The J gene is TRBJ1-2, the V gene TRBV15; maybe TRBD1 (5 bases). This CDR3 has 13 residues. V lost 0 bases and J 8 bases, leaving 10 bases between the germline ends. In germline, CDR1 is LNHNV, CDR2 YYDKDF (reference sequence). CDR3 in amino acids: CATSRDDSEGYTF. The CDR3 bases are TGTGCCACCAGCAGAGATGACAGCGAGGGCTACACCTTC.

The chain joins TRBV6-1 to TRBJ2-1; TRBD2 matches 8 bases. The trim removed 3 bases at V and 10 bases at J, leaving 5 bases unmatched. Germline CDR1 MNHNS, CDR2 SASEGT. The CDR3 is made up of 13 amino acids. For the CDR3, the DNA is TGTGCCAGCAGTGACGGGGGGGCTTGGGAGCAGTTCTTC. Translated: CASSDGGAWEQFF.

The chain uses TRBV19 and TRBJ1-5; TRBD1 matches at 9 bases. Germline V gene sequence: CDR1 LNHDA, CDR2 SQIVND (reference sequence). This CDR3 is built from 15 residues. Germline trimming cut 4 bases from V and 3 bases from J; bases unmatched to any gene: 4. The chain's CDR3 is CASSTGTGLNQPQHF. In DNA form, the CDR3 reads TGTGCCAGTAGTACGGGGACAGGGCTCAATCAGCCCCAGCATTTT.

About this clonotype: A single base separates this from a much larger clone, so it may be a read error. The chain recombines TRBV5-6 with TRBJ2-7; maybe TRBD1 (6 bases). V lost 1 base and J 4 bases, leaving 12 bases between the germline ends. Germline V gene sequence: CDR1 SGHDT, CDR2 YYEEEE. This CDR3 contains 14 residues. In DNA form, the CDR3 reads TGTGCCAGCAGCTTGCAGGGCAGGGGTTACGAGCAGTACTTC. Translated: CASSLQGRGYEQYF. Full variable domain (rest looked up from reference TRBV5-6 and TRBJ2-7): DAGVTQSPTHLIKTRGQQVTLRCSPKSGHDTVSWYQQALGQGPQFIFQYYEEEERQRGNFPDRFSGHQFPNYSSELNVNALLLGDSALYLCASSLQGRGYEQYFGPGTRLTVT.

The table lists this clonotype with a few counts. J is TRBJ2-1 and V is TRBV29-1; 7 bases are a match to TRBD1. V was clipped by 1 base and J by 4 bases; unmatched bases: 1. Germline lookup yields CDR1 SQVTM and CDR2 ANQGSEA. This CDR3 region has 13 residues. The CDR3 loop reads CSVEGGQYNEQFF. The DNA of the CDR3 is TGCAGCGTTGAAGGGGGACAGTACAATGAGCAGTTCTTC.

This clonotype was found many times. The chain uses TRBV2 and TRBJ2-1, with TRBD2 matching 8 bases. Per germline, CDR1 SNHLY and CDR2 FYNNEI. This CDR3 contains 13 residues. Trimming cost V 6 bases and J 5 bases; bases outside gene matches: 3. The CDR3 protein is CASSGTRDNEQFF. The CDR3 nucleotides are TGTGCCAGCAGCGGGACTAGAGACAATGAGCAGTTCTTC.

This clonotype was seen many times. CDR3 nucleotide sequence: TGTGCCAGCAGCTGGCGAGACAGGGTAGGTCAGCCCCAGCATTTT. Translated: CASSWRDRVGQPQHF. V and J are TRBV7-8 and TRBJ1-5; TRBD1 matches 7 bases. The CDR3 is 15 amino acids. The V gene's germline CDR1 is SGHVS and CDR2 FQNEAQ. With V trimmed by 4 bases and J by 6 bases, 9 bases remained unmatched.

The V gene is TRBV28, the J gene TRBJ2-7; 8 bases are shared with TRBD2. The CDR3 has 15 amino acids. Germline trimming cut 5 bases from V and 2 bases from J; bases unmatched to any gene: 8. Germline V lookup: CDR1 MDHEN, CDR2 SYDVKM. CDR3 in DNA: TGTGCCAGCAGTCCGGTAGCGGGAAGGGCCTACGAGCAGTACTTC. Its translation: CASSPVAGRAYEQYF. Drawing the rest from reference TRBV28 and TRBJ2-7, the complete variable domain is DVKVTQSSRYLVKRTGEKVFLECVQDMDHENMFWYRQDPGLGLRLIYFSYDVKMKEKGDIPEGYSVSREKKERFSLILESASTNQTSMYLCASSPVAGRAYEQYFGPGTRLTVT.